The source of this TCR beta chain is a study of blood T cell repertoires in COVID-19. Methods used by the authors: Cell counts per sample came from amplifying reference gene primers. The data were produced by immunoSEQ multiplex PCR, yet TCRdb's version contains in-frame clones alone and is incomplete. D and trimming come from the DNA, and the V and J calls and clone size come from that table. The sample has 200,000 to 250,000 clones; 80% to 95% are singletons. The V gene's germline CDR1 is SQVTM and CDR2 ANQGSEA. The CDR3 totals 15 residues. V was clipped by 6 bases and J by 1 base; unmatched bases: 10.

This clonotype was sampled from a man in his sixties with COVID-19, enrolled during active disease. Sequenced material: peripheral blood. This chain links TRBV29-1 with TRBJ1-1, with 8 bases lining up with TRBD1. CDR3 amino acids: CSVISPGQANTEAFF. The CDR3 DNA reads TGCAGCGTCATCTCCCCGGGACAGGCGAACACTGAAGCTTTCTTT.